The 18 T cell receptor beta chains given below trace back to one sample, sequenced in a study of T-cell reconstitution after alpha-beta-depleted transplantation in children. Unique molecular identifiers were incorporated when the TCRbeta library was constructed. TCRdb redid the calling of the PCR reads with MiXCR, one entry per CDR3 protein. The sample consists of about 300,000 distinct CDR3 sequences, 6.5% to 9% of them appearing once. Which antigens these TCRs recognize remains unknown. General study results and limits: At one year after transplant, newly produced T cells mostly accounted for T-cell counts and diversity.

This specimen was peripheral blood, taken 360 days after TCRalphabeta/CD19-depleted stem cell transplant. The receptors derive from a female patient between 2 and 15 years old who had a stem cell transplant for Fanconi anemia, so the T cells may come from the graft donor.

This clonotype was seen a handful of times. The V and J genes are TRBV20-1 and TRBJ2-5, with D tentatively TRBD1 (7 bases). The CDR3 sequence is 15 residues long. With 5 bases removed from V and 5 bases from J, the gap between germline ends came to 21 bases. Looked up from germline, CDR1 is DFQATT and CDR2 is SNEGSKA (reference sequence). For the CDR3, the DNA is TGCAGTGCTCCAAAACGACAGGGACTTGAGGAGACCCAGTACTTC. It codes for CSAPKRQGLEETQYF.

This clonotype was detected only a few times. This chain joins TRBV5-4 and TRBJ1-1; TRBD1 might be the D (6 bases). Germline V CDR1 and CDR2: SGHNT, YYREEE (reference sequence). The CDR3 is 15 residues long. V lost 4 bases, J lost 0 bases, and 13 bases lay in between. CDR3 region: CASSPQGRVNTEAFF. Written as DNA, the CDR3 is TGTGCCAGCAGCCCACAGGGACGAGTGAACACTGAAGCTTTCTTT.

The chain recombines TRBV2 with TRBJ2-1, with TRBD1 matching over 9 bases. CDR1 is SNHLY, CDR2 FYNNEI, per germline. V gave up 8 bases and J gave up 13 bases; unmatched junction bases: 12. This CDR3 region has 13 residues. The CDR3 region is CASEPTGGMGQFF. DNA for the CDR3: TGTGCCAGCGAACCCACAGGGGGCATGGGACAGTTCTTC. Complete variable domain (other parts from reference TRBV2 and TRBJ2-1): EPEVTQTPSHQVTQMGQEVILRCVPISNHLYFYWYRQILGQKVEFLVSFYNNEISEKSEIFDDQFSVERPDGSNFTLKIRSTKLEDSAMYFCASEPTGGMGQFFGPGTRLTVL.

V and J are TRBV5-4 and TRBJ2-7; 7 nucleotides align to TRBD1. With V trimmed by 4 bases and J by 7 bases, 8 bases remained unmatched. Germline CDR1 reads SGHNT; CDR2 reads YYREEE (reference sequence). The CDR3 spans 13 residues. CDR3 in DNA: TGTGCCAGCAGCAGAAAGGGGGCTTGGGAGCAGTACTTC. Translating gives CASSRKGAWEQYF.

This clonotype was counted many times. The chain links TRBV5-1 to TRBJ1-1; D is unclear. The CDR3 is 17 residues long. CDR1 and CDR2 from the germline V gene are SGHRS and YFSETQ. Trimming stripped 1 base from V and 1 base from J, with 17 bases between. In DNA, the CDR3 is TGCGCCAGCAGCTTGAGCCCGACTCCGGGCAGGAACACTGAAGCTTTCTTT. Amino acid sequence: CASSLSPTPGRNTEAFF.

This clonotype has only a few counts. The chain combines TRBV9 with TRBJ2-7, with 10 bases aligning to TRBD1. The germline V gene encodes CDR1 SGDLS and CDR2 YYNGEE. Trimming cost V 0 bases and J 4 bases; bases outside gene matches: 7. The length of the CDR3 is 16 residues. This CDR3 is CASSVGSGTGVYEQYF. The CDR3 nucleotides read TGTGCCAGCAGCGTAGGTTCCGGGACAGGGGTTTACGAGCAGTACTTC.

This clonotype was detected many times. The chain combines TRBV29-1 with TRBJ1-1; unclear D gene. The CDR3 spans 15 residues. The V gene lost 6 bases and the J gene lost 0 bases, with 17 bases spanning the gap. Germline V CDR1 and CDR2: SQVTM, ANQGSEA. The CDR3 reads CSVLVPGGMNTEAFF. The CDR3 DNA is TGCAGCGTATTAGTACCGGGAGGCATGAACACTGAAGCTTTCTTT.

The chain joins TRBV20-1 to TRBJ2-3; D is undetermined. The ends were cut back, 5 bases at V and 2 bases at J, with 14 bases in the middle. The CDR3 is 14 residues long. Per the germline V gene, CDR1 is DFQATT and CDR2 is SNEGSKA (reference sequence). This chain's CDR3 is CSAPLIRNTDTQYF. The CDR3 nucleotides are TGCAGTGCTCCCCTCATAAGAAACACAGATACGCAGTATTTT.

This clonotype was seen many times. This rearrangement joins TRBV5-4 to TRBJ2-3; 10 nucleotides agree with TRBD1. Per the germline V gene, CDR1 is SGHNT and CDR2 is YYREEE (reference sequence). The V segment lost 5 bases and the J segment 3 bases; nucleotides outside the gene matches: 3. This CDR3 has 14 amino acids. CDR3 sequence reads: CASRRDRGTDTQYF. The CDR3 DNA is TGTGCCAGCAGACGGGACAGGGGTACAGATACGCAGTATTTT.

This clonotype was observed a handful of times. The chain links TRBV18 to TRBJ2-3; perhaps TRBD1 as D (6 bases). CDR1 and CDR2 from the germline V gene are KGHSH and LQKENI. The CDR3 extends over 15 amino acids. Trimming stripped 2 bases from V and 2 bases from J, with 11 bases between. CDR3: CASSPDGQNTDTQYF. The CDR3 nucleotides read TGTGCCAGCTCACCAGACGGACAGAACACAGATACGCAGTATTTT.

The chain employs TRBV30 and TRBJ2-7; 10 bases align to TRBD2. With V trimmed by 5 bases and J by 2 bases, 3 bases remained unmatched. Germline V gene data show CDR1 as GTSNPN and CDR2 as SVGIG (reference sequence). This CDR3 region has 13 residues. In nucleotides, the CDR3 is TGTGCCTGGGGGACTAGCGTAACCTACGAGCAGTACTTC. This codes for CAWGTSVTYEQYF.

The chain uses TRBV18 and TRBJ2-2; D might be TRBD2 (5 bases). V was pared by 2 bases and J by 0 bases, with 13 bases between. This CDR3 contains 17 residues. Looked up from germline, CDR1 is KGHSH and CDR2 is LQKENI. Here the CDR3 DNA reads TGTGCCAGCTCACCAGGGAGCGTGGGTTCGAACACCGGGGAGCTGTTTTTT. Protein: CASSPGSVGSNTGELFF.

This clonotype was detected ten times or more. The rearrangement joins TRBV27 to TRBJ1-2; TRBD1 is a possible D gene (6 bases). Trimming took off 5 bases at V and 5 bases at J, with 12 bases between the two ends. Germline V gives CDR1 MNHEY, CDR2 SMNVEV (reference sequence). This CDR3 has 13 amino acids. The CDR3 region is CASSTGWGYGYTF. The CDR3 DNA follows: TGTGCCAGCAGTACAGGGTGGGGGTATGGCTACACCTTC.

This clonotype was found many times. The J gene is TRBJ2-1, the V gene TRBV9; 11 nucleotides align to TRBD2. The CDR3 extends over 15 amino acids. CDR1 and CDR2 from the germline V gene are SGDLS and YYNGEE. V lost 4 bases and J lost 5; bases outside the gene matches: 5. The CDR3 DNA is TGTGCCAGCAGCATAACTAGCGGGGGAAACAATGAGCAGTTCTTC. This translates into CASSITSGGNNEQFF.

This CDR3 reads CASSSPTGGNSPLHF. The CDR3 region has the DNA TGCGCCAGCAGCTCCCCAACAGGGGGCAATTCACCCCTCCACTTT. V and J are TRBV5-1 and TRBJ1-6; 9 nucleotides match TRBD1. The CDR3 is 15 residues long. Losses at the gene ends were 3 bases for V and 7 bases for J; bases not matched to a gene: 5. Germline assignment: CDR1 SGHRS and CDR2 YFSETQ.

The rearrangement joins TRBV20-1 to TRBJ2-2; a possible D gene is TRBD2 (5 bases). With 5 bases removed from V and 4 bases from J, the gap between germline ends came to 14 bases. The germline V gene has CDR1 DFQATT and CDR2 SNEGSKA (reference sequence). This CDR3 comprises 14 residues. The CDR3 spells CSAYGVEGTGELFF. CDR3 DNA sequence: TGCAGTGCTTATGGGGTAGAGGGCACCGGGGAGCTGTTTTTT.

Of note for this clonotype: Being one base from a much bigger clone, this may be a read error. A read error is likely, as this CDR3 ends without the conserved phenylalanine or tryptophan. DNA for the CDR3: TGTGCCAGCAGGACAGGGCCATTCACCCGTTCTAATGAAAAACTGTTTTCT. Translation: CASRTGPFTRSNEKLFS. The chain recombines TRBV6-1 with TRBJ1-4; 7 bases match TRBD1. The CDR3 has 17 amino acids. Germline loops: CDR1 MNHNS, CDR2 SASEGT. Trimming removed 6 bases from V and 3 bases from J; junction bases left unmatched: 13.

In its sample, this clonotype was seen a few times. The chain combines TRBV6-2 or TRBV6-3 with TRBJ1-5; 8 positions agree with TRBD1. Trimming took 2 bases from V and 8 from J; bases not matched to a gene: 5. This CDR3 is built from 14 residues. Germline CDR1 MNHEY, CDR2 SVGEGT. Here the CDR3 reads CASSYLQGGEPQHF. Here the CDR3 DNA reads TGTGCCAGCAGTTACCTACAGGGGGGCGAGCCCCAGCATTTT.